This T cell receptor (beta chain) was recovered during a study of shared clonotypes between healthy human individuals. Study-level information: Donor composition was two women and a few men, aged 18 to 49. Study observations and caveats: Read depth was anticipated to influence clonotype sharing among donors. Shared across several donors were around 5% of the naive CD4 clonotypes.

About this clone itself: Its target is not known.

CDR3 length: 14 residues. The germline V gene has CDR1 MDHEN and CDR2 SYDVKM. The ends were cut back, 2 bases at V and 7 bases at J, with 12 bases in the middle. Samples underwent the assay at deep level. The protocol was immunoSEQ multiplex PCR, while the TCRdb copy is restricted to in-frame clones and leaves out a portion. The sample records 2 million to 2.5 million clones, 90% to 96% being singletons. This clonotype originated in a man aged 18 to 29 in good health. The chain couples TRBV28 to TRBJ1-5, with D perhaps TRBD1 (5 bases). The sequencing input was naive CD4+ T cells sorted from blood. Subset noted: CD45RA+ positively selected. This CDR3 is CASSLPGSMQPQHF. Written as DNA, the CDR3 is TGTGCCAGCAGTTTACCAGGGAGTATGCAGCCCCAGCATTTT.